This T cell receptor beta chain was identified during a study of human T cells and chemical hapten exposure. For the study at large: Diphenylcyclopropenone doses were given weekly to the scalps of patients across the approximately 24-week study. A patient group, mainly female, showed alopecia areata, totalis or universalis.

TCRdb passed the RACE reads through MiXCR, listing each CDR3 protein once. The data hold about 380,000 distinct CDR3 sequences, with roughly 4.6% observed a single time. This clonotype was counted a few times. Its target is unknown. The study's findings and limits: DPC sensitization produced no change in TCRs with frequency above 1 in 1000. Expanded TCR counts at PT1 went up together with patch test score, a positive correlation.

The V and J ends lost 0 bases and 7 bases respectively, with 4 bases between them. Germline CDR1 reads SEHNR; CDR2 reads FQNEAQ (reference sequence). The CDR3 contains 12 residues. As for time point: pre-sensitization, week 0. The sample's treatment: therapeutic diphenylcyclopropenone sensitization with weekly scalp DPC. The sequenced sample was whole blood, obtained in connection with sensitization to the hapten diphenylcyclopropenone (DPC). The source of this sequence is a woman between 50 and 59 years old with alopecia areata. Some clones in this sample may be carry-over from other donors' samples. This chain links TRBV7-9 with TRBJ1-5, with D hard to call. This CDR3 reads CASSLAEQPQHF. CDR3 DNA sequence: TGTGCCAGCAGCTTAGCCGAGCAGCCCCAGCATTTT. The full variable domain, its missing parts supplied by reference TRBV7-9 and TRBJ1-5, is DTGVSQNPRHKITKRGQNVTFRCDPISEHNRLYWYRQTLGQGPEFLTYFQNEAQLEKSRLLSDRFSAERPKGSFSTLEIQRTEQGDSAMYLCASSLAEQPQHFGDGTRLSIL.